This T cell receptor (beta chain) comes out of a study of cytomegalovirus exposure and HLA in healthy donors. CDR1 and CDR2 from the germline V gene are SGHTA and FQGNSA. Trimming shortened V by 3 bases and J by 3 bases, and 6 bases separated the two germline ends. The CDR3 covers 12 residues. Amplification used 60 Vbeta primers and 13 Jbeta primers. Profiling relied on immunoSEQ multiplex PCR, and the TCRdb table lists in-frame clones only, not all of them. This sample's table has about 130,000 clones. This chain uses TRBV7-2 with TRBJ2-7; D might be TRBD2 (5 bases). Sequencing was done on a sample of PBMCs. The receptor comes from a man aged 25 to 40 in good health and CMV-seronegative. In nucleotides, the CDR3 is TGTGCCAGCAGCTTGGACTTCTACGAGCAGTACTTC. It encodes CASSLDFYEQYF.